A single sample is the source of the 3 T cell receptor beta chains below, sequenced in a study of blood T cell repertoires in COVID-19. Repertoires were generated with immunoSEQ multiplex PCR, while TCRdb's copy carries only in-frame clones and drops some. In the table there are some 70,000 clones, roughly 80% of which are singletons. Sequencing was done on a sample of peripheral blood. The receptors here all came from a woman aged 70-85 years with acute or convalescent COVID-19.

This chain connects TRBV28 to TRBJ1-2; the match to TRBD1 covers 10 bases. The CDR3 spans 14 residues. Germline V CDR1 and CDR2: MDHEN, SYDVKM. Unmatched junction bases numbered 7, after V lost 8 bases and J lost 4 bases. The DNA of the CDR3 is TGTGCCAGCGGGACAGGGGACTTCGGCTATGGCTACACCTTC. Its translation is CASGTGDFGYGYTF.

The V call is TRBV2, the J call TRBJ1-2; no clear D gene. V lost 6 bases and J 4 bases, leaving 15 bases between the germline ends. Per the germline V gene, CDR1 is SNHLY and CDR2 is FYNNEI. This CDR3 is built from 14 residues. CDR3 region: CASRISRGGYGYTF. Written as DNA, the CDR3 is TGTGCCAGCAGAATTTCTCGGGGTGGCTATGGCTACACCTTC.

This CDR3 reads CASSSRGQGASSPGYTF. CDR3 coding DNA: TGTGCCAGCAGTTCTCGCGGACAGGGGGCTTCCTCCCCCGGCTACACCTTC. The V and J genes are TRBV9 and TRBJ1-2, with 11 bases lining up with TRBD1. V gave up 5 bases and J gave up 8 bases; unmatched junction bases: 17. Germline V gene data show CDR1 as SGDLS and CDR2 as YYNGEE. The CDR3 has 17 amino acids.